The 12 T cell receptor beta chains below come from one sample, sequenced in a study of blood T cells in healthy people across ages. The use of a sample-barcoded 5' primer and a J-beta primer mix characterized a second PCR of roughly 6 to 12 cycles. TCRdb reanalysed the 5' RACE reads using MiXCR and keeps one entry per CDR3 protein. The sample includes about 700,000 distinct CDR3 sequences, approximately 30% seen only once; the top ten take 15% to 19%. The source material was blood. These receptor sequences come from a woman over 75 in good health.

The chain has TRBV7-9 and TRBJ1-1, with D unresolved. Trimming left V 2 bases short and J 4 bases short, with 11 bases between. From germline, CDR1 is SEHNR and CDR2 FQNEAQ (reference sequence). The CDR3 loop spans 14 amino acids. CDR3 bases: TGTGCCAGCAGCTTACCGGGGATGAGCACTGAAGCTTTCTTT. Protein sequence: CASSLPGMSTEAFF.

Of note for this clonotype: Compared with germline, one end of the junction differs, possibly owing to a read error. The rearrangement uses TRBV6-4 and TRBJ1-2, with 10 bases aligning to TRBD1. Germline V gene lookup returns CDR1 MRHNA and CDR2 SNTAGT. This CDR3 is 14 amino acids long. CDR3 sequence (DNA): TGTGCCAGCAAGGGACAGGGGCGGACTATTGGCTGCACCTTC. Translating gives CASKGQGRTIGCTF.

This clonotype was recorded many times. CDR3 residues: CSAGSGTDYNEQFF. CDR3 DNA: TGCAGTGCCGGAAGCGGGACAGATTACAATGAGCAGTTCTTC. The chain employs TRBV20-1 and TRBJ2-1; D might be TRBD1 or TRBD2, each matching 7 bases. CDR3 length equals 14 residues. The germline V gene has CDR1 DFQATT and CDR2 SNEGSKA (reference sequence). V gave up 6 bases and J gave up 4 bases, with 16 bases separating them.

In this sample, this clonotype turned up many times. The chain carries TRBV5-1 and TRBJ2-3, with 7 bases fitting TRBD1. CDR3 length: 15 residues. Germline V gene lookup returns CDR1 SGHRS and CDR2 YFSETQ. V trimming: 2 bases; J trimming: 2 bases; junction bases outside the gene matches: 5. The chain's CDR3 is CASSLSGQNTDTQYF. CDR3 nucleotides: TGCGCCAGCAGCTTATCGGGACAGAACACAGATACGCAGTATTTT.

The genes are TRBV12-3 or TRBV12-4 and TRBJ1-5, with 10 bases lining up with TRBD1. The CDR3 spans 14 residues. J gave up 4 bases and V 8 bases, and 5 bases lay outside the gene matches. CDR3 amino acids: CASRMDRGNQPQHF. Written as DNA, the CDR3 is TGTGCCAGCCGAATGGACAGGGGGAATCAGCCCCAGCATTTT.

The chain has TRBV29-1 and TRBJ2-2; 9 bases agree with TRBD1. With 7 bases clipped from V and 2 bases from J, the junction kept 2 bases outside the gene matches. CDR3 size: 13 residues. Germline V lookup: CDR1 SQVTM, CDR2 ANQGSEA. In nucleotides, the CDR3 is TGCAGCGGGGACAGGGCAAACACCGGGGAGCTGTTTTTT. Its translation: CSGDRANTGELFF.

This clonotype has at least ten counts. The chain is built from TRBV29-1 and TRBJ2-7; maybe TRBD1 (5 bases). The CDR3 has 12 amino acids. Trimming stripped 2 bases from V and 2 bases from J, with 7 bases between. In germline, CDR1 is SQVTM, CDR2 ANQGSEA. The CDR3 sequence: CSVEQGPYEQYF. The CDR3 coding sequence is TGCAGCGTTGAACAGGGTCCCTACGAGCAGTACTTC.

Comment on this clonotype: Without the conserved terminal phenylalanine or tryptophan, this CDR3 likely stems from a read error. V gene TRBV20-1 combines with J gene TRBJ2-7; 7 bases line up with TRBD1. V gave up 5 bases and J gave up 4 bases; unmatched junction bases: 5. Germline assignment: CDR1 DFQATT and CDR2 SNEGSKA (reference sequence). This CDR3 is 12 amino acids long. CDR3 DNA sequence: TGCAGTGCTCGCCGGGACAGTTACGAGCAGTACCTC. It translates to CSARRDSYEQYL.

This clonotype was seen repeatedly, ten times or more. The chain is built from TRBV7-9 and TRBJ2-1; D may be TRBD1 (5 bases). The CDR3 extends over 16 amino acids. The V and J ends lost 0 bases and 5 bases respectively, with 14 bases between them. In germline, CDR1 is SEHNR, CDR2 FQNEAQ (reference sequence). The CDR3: CASSLAVGAGNNEQFF. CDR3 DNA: TGTGCCAGCAGCTTAGCTGTCGGCGCAGGGAACAATGAGCAGTTCTTC. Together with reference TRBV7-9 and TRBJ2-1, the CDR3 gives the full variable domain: DTGVSQNPRHKITKRGQNVTFRCDPISEHNRLYWYRQTLGQGPEFLTYFQNEAQLEKSRLLSDRFSAERPKGSFSTLEIQRTEQGDSAMYLCASSLAVGAGNNEQFFGPGTRLTVL.

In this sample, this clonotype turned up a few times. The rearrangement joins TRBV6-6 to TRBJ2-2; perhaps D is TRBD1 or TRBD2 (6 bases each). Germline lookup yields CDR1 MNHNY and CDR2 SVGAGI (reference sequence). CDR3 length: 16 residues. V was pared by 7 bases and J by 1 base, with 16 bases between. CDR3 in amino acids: CASTQPQGGNTGELFF. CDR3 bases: TGTGCCAGCACCCAACCACAGGGAGGGAACACCGGGGAGCTGTTTTTT.

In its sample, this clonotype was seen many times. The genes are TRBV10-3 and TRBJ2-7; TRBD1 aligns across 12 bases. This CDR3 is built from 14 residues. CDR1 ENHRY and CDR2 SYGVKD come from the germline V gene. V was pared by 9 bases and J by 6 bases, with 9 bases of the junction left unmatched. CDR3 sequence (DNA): TGTGCCATTGGATCCGGGACAGGGGGCTCCGAGCAGTACTTC. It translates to CAIGSGTGGSEQYF.

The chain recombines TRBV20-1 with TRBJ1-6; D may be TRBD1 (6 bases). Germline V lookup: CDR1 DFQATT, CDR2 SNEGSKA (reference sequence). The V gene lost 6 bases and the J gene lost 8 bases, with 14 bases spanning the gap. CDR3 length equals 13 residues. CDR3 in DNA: TGCAGTGCCGGGTGGGGGGCGGATTCACCCCTCCACTTT. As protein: CSAGWGADSPLHF.